Listed here are 3 T cell receptor beta chains from one sample, sequenced in a study of shared clonotypes between healthy human individuals. Assay used: immunoSEQ multiplex PCR; TCRdb lists only in-frame clones, some missing. The sample comprises over 2 million clones, 85% to 95% of which are singletons, and more than 0.1% rests with the top ten. Input material: naive CD4+ T cells sorted from blood. Stated subset: CD45RA+ positively selected. These receptors all come from a man younger than 35 in good health.

In regard to this clone: This sample includes further DNA sequences coding for the same CDR3. The V call is TRBV7-2, the J call TRBJ2-7, with D perhaps TRBD2 (5 bases). V dropped 1 base and J dropped 2 bases, with 12 bases sitting between them. CDR3 length equals 15 residues. Germline CDR1 and CDR2: SGHTA and FQGNSA. CDR3 bases: TGTGCCAGCAGCTTAGTACGCAGCGGAGCCTACGAGCAGTACTTC. This gives the protein CASSLVRSGAYEQYF.

Notes on this clone: A read error may be the cause here, since a much bigger clone is one base away. The rearrangement joins TRBV28 to TRBJ1-1; tentatively, D is TRBD1 (6 bases). CDR1 is MDHEN and CDR2 is SYDVKM in the germline V gene. CDR3 length: 12 residues. Here the CDR3 reads CTSSSGTPKAFF. DNA of the CDR3: TGTACCAGCAGTTCCGGGACACCCAAAGCTTTCTTT. Looking up the rest from reference TRBV28 and TRBJ1-1 gives the full variable domain: DVKVTQSSRYLVKRTGEKVFLECVQDMDHENMFWYRQDPGLGLRLIYFSYDVKMKEKGDIPEGYSVSREKKERFSLILESASTNQTSMYLCTSSSGTPKAFFGQGTRLTVV.

This clone was seen once. Other nucleotide sequences in the sample specify the same CDR3. This chain connects TRBV18 to TRBJ2-5; D uncertain. This CDR3 is 13 amino acids long. CDR1 KGHSH and CDR2 LQKENI come from the germline V gene. Trimming pared 3 bases from V and 2 bases from J, leaving 7 bases between. CDR3 sequence reads: CASSPSRQETQYF. DNA for the CDR3: TGTGCCAGCTCACCTAGCAGACAAGAGACCCAGTACTTC.